The 18 T cell receptor beta chains below were found in one sample sequenced in a study of long-term antiretroviral therapy in people with HIV. Running of the v3.0 immunoSEQ assay took place at survey level. Here immunoSEQ multiplex PCR was the method, and the copy in TCRdb shows in-frame clones only, minus some. The repertoire holds approximately 22,000 clones, with under 90% as singletons. The sample in question was unsorted PBMCs, obtained 1.9 years after starting antiretroviral therapy. All receptors come from a woman aged 45-65 years with HIV.

The chain has TRBV28 and TRBJ2-7; 8 bases fit TRBD1. CDR3 size: 14 residues. Trimming removed 6 bases from V and 4 bases from J; junction bases left unmatched: 8. Germline V gives CDR1 MDHEN, CDR2 SYDVKM. CDR3 amino acids: CASRDYRGEYEQYF. The CDR3 nucleotides read TGTGCCAGCAGGGATTACAGGGGGGAATACGAGCAGTACTTC.

J is TRBJ2-3 and V is TRBV11-3, with 16 bases matching TRBD2. The CDR3 has 17 amino acids. CDR1 is SGHNT and CDR2 is YENEEA in the germline V gene. V lost 3 bases and J lost 3; bases outside the gene matches: 3. CDR3 in amino acids: CASSFGTSGGATDTQYF. CDR3 DNA: TGTGCCAGCAGCTTCGGGACTAGCGGGGGGGCAACAGATACGCAGTATTTT.

The V and J genes are TRBV6-1 and TRBJ2-7; D might be TRBD1 or TRBD2, each matching 5 bases. From germline, CDR1 is MNHNS and CDR2 SASEGT. V lost 3 bases and J lost 9, with 15 bases in between. This CDR3 contains 13 residues. The chain's CDR3 is CASSDVWDPTQYF. CDR3 DNA sequence: TGTGCCAGCAGTGACGTTTGGGACCCCACGCAGTACTTC.

The chain combines TRBV6-6 with TRBJ2-3, with 13 bases identical to TRBD2. With 5 bases clipped from V and 1 base from J, the junction kept 3 bases outside the gene matches. The CDR3 length is 16 residues. Germline V CDR1 and CDR2: MNHNY, SVGAGI (reference sequence). CDR3 sequence: CASSGGTSGGTDTQYF. Here the CDR3 DNA reads TGTGCCAGCAGTGGCGGGACTAGCGGGGGCACAGATACGCAGTATTTT.

The chain is built from TRBV6-5 and TRBJ2-7; D is uncertain. CDR3 length: 16 amino acids. Germline CDR1 reads MNHEY; CDR2 reads SVGAGI. Trimming removed 0 bases from V and 0 bases from J, with 12 bases in between. CDR3 sequence reads: CASSYSGSSSSYEQYF. CDR3 sequence (DNA): TGTGCCAGCAGTTACTCGGGCAGCTCGAGCTCCTACGAGCAGTACTTC.

The genes are TRBV9 and TRBJ2-5; the match to TRBD2 covers 7 bases. CDR1 SGDLS and CDR2 YYNGEE come from the germline V gene. CDR3 length equals 15 residues. After removal of 2 bases from V and 5 bases from J, the junction contained 9 bases not matched to a gene. The CDR3 DNA sequence: TGTGCCAGCAGCGTGGCGGCGGGGGAGGGGGAGACCCAGTACTTC. Amino acid sequence: CASSVAAGEGETQYF. The full variable domain, its missing parts supplied by reference TRBV9 and TRBJ2-5, is DSGVTQTPKHLITATGQRVTLRCSPRSGDLSVYWYQQSLDQGLQFLIQYYNGEERAKGNILERFSAQQFPDLHSELNLSSLELGDSALYFCASSVAAGEGETQYFGPGTRLLVL.

This chain connects TRBV19 to TRBJ1-1; D unclear. The CDR3 is 16 amino acids. CDR1 is LNHDA, CDR2 SQIVND, per germline (reference sequence). Trimming stripped 4 bases from V and 0 bases from J, with 15 bases between. CDR3 DNA: TGTGCCAGTAGTAGGGGAACGGGAACCATGAACACTGAAGCTTTCTTT. Residues: CASSRGTGTMNTEAFF. Variable domain in full (rest from reference TRBV19 and TRBJ1-1): DGGITQSPKYLFRKEGQNVTLSCEQNLNHDAMYWYRQDPGQGLRLIYYSQIVNDFQKGDIAEGYSVSREKKESFPLTVTSAQKNPTAFYLCASSRGTGTMNTEAFFGQGTRLTVV.

The chain uses TRBV2 and TRBJ2-1, with TRBD2 identical over 12 bases. Germline assignment: CDR1 SNHLY and CDR2 FYNNEI. V lost 5 bases and J lost 4; bases outside the gene matches: 3. This CDR3 is built from 15 residues. The CDR3 coding sequence is TGTGCCAGCAGTCTACTAGCGGGGGGTTACAATGAGCAGTTCTTC. It translates to CASSLLAGGYNEQFF.

Comments on this clone: This sample also contains other DNA sequences that code for the same CDR3. CDR3 DNA: TGCGCCAGCAGCTTGGTAACGGGTCCGAACACCGGGGAGCTGTTTTTT. This translates into CASSLVTGPNTGELFF. This chain links TRBV5-1 with TRBJ2-2; D is undetermined. CDR3 length: 16 amino acids. The V gene lost 0 bases and the J gene lost 0 bases, with 9 bases spanning the gap. CDR1 is SGHRS and CDR2 is YFSETQ in the germline V gene.

This sequence joins TRBV28 and TRBJ1-2; 8 bases are shared with TRBD1. The CDR3 is 16 residues long. J lost 1 base, V lost 2 bases, and 6 bases had no gene match. CDR1 MDHEN and CDR2 SYDVKM come from the germline V gene. In DNA form, the CDR3 reads TGTGCCAGCAGTTTAGGAGGACAGGGCATTAACTATGGCTACACCTTC. Protein product: CASSLGGQGINYGYTF.

The chain carries TRBV18 and TRBJ1-1; 9 bases are shared with TRBD1. CDR3 length: 17 residues. Trimming took 1 base from V and 0 from J; bases not matched to a gene: 6. Germline assignment: CDR1 KGHSH and CDR2 LQKENI. In DNA, the CDR3 is TGTGCCAGCTCACCACTTGGGACAGGGACCATGAACACTGAAGCTTTCTTT. Residues: CASSPLGTGTMNTEAFF.

The genes are TRBV10-3 and TRBJ2-6, with 10 nucleotides matching TRBD1. J was trimmed by 0 bases and V by 11 bases; bases with no gene match: 7. Germline-derived CDR1 and CDR2 are ENHRY and SYGVKD. The CDR3 extends over 16 amino acids. In nucleotides, the CDR3 is TGTGCCTTTGGGACAGGGGAGCTCTCTGGGGCCAACGTCCTGACTTTC. It encodes CAFGTGELSGANVLTF.

The genes are TRBV18 and TRBJ1-4; 7 bases match TRBD1. With V trimmed by 1 base and J by 3 bases, 11 bases remained unmatched. This CDR3 is 18 amino acids long. Germline V CDR1 and CDR2: KGHSH, LQKENI. This CDR3 reads CASSPRTSGGIANEKLFF. The CDR3, as DNA: TGTGCCAGCTCACCACGGACTTCAGGGGGGATAGCTAATGAAAAACTGTTTTTT.

V is TRBV10-3 and J is TRBJ1-5, with D uncertain. V was clipped by 0 bases and J by 0 bases, with 12 bases between them. The germline CDR1 and CDR2 sequences are ENHRY and SYGVKD. The CDR3 is 17 amino acids. CDR3: CAISESDLAYSNQPQHF. CDR3 coding DNA: TGTGCCATCAGTGAGTCGGATTTAGCGTATAGCAATCAGCCCCAGCATTTT.

V usage is TRBV19 and J usage is TRBJ1-1; D remains ambiguous. CDR1 and CDR2 (germline): LNHDA, SQIVND (reference sequence). The CDR3 is made up of 11 amino acids. Between the trimmed V and J ends, which lost 7 bases and 9 bases, there was a span of 12 bases. The CDR3 reads CASTDGEKAFF. CDR3 bases: TGTGCCAGTACCGATGGGGAAAAAGCTTTCTTT.

J is TRBJ2-3 and V is TRBV2, with 8 nucleotides matching TRBD1. The CDR3 is made up of 12 amino acids. The junction had 0 bases not matched to a gene; V was cut back by 9 bases and J by 1 base. The germline CDR1 and CDR2 sequences are SNHLY and FYNNEI. CDR3 sequence: CARGQGTDTQYF. The DNA of the CDR3 is TGTGCCAGGGGACAGGGCACAGATACGCAGTATTTT. Combining the CDR3 with reference TRBV2 and TRBJ2-3 gives the whole variable domain EPEVTQTPSHQVTQMGQEVILRCVPISNHLYFYWYRQILGQKVEFLVSFYNNEISEKSEIFDDQFSVERPDGSNFTLKIRSTKLEDSAMYFCARGQGTDTQYFGPGTRLTVL.

CDR3 region: CASSFSPGSNQPQHF. DNA for the CDR3: TGTGCCAGCAGCTTTTCCCCAGGGAGTAATCAGCCCCAGCATTTT. The V call is TRBV11-2, the J call TRBJ1-5; possibly TRBD1 for D (5 bases). The CDR3 runs 15 residues. The V end was cut by 3 bases, the J end by 4 bases, with 13 bases between. Germline assignment: CDR1 SGHAT and CDR2 FQNNGV.

This chain links TRBV25-1 with TRBJ1-6; weak D call: TRBD1 (5 bases). Germline V gene lookup returns CDR1 MGHDK and CDR2 SYGVNS. The V end was cut by 3 bases, the J end by 9 bases, with 12 bases between. The CDR3 covers 14 residues. CDR3 nucleotide sequence: TGTGCCAGCAGTGAGGCAGGGCCAATTTCACCCCTCCACTTT. Amino acid sequence: CASSEAGPISPLHF.